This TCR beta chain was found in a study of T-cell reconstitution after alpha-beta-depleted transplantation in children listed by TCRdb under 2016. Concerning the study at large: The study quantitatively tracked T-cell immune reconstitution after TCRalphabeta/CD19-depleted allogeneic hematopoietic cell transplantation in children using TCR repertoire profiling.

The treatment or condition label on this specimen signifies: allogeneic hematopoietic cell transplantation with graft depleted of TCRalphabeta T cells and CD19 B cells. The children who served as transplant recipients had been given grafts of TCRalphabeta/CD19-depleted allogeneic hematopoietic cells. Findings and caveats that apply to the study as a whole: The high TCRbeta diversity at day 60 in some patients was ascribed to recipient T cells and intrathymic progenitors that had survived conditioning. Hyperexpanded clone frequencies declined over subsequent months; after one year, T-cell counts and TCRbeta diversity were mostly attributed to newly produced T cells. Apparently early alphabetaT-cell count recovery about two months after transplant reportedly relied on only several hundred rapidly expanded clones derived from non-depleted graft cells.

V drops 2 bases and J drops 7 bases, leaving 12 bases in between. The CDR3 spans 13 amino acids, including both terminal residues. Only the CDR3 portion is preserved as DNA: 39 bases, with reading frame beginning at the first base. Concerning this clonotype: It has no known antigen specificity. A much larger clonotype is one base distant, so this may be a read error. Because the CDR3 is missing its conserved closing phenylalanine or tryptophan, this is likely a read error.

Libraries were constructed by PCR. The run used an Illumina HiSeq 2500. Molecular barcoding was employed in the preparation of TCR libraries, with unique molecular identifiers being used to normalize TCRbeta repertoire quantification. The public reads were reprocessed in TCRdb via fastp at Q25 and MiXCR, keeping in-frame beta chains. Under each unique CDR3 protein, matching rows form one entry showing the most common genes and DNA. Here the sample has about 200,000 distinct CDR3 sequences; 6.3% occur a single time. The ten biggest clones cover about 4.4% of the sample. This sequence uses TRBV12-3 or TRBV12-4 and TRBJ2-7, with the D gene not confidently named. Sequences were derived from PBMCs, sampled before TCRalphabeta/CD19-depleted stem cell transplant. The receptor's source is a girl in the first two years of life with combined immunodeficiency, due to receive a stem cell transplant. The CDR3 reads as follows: CASSLMGLREQYS. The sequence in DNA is TGTGCCAGCAGTTTAATGGGTTTGAGGGAGCAGTACTCC.